These 8 T cell receptor beta chains were sequenced from one sample in a study of blood T cell repertoires in COVID-19. Repertoires were generated with immunoSEQ multiplex PCR, while TCRdb's copy carries only in-frame clones and drops some. The sample shows 52,000 or so clones, about 76% of them seen only once. Sequenced input: peripheral blood. The origin of the receptors is a man over 45 with active or convalescent COVID-19.

The chain recombines TRBV18 with TRBJ2-5; D not certain. Trimming shortened V by 2 bases and J by 4 bases, and 5 bases separated the two germline ends. Germline loops: CDR1 KGHSH, CDR2 LQKENI. The CDR3 extends over 12 amino acids. CDR3 sequence reads: CASSPGGETQYF. In DNA form, the CDR3 reads TGTGCCAGCTCACCAGGCGGAGAGACCCAGTACTTC.

The chain joins TRBV7-2 to TRBJ2-3; TRBD1 agrees at 10 bases. V gave up 1 base and J gave up 14 bases; unmatched junction bases: 6. Germline V gene data show CDR1 as SGHTA and CDR2 as FQGNSA. The CDR3 is 13 residues long. The CDR3 DNA sequence: TGTGCCAGCAGCTTAGGGTTTGGACAGGGGGGGTATTTT. Its protein is CASSLGFGQGGYF.

The CDR3 loop is CSVEVPRASYTEAFF. CDR3 DNA: TGCAGCGTTGAAGTTCCCAGGGCTTCTTACACTGAAGCTTTCTTT. The chain recombines TRBV29-1 with TRBJ1-1; possibly TRBD1 for D (5 bases). From germline, CDR1 is SQVTM and CDR2 ANQGSEA. The CDR3 loop spans 15 amino acids. V was shortened by 1 base and J by 3 bases, with 15 bases between the two germline ends.

The chain joins TRBV6-6 to TRBJ2-1; 8 positions match TRBD2. J was trimmed by 8 bases and V by 4 bases; bases with no gene match: 13. The length of the CDR3 is 16 residues. Germline V gene sequence: CDR1 MNHNY, CDR2 SVGAGI (reference sequence). Here the CDR3 reads CASSFEGAGVGHEQFF. The CDR3 bases are TGTGCCAGCAGTTTCGAAGGAGCGGGAGTAGGGCATGAGCAGTTCTTC.

Only one count was recorded for this clone. V and J are TRBV6-1 and TRBJ1-1; D gene unclear. Germline CDR1 MNHNS, CDR2 SASEGT. The ends were cut back, 0 bases at V and 7 bases at J, with 6 bases in the middle. This CDR3 is 12 amino acids long. The CDR3 sequence is CASSEAFSEAFF. CDR3 DNA sequence: TGTGCCAGCAGTGAAGCGTTCAGTGAAGCTTTCTTT.

The chain combines TRBV10-2 with TRBJ2-7; the D gene is possibly TRBD1 (6 bases). Germline lookup yields CDR1 WSHSY and CDR2 SAAADI. This CDR3 spans 13 amino acids. Trimming left V 10 bases short and J 0 bases short, with 13 bases between. The CDR3, as DNA: TGCGCCATCTCCCAACAGGGCTCCTACGAGCAGTACTTC. It encodes CAISQQGSYEQYF.

The rearrangement links TRBV29-1 to TRBJ2-5; D is perhaps TRBD1 (5 bases). The CDR3 consists of 12 residues. The germline V gene has CDR1 SQVTM and CDR2 ANQGSEA. V lost 2 bases and J lost 5, with 9 bases in between. The DNA of the CDR3 is TGCAGCGTTGAACAGGGTAGGGAGACCCAGTACTTC. Its protein product is CSVEQGRETQYF.

This sequence joins TRBV5-4 and TRBJ1-4; the match to TRBD1 covers 8 bases. CDR3 size: 15 residues. The junction had 8 bases not matched to a gene; V was cut back by 2 bases and J by 8 bases. The germline V gene encodes CDR1 SGHNT and CDR2 YYREEE (reference sequence). The CDR3 is CASSLNQGASEKLFF. CDR3 sequence (DNA): TGTGCCAGCAGCTTAAACCAGGGGGCCAGCGAAAAACTGTTTTTT.